This T cell receptor beta chain was documented in a study of T-cell reconstitution after alpha-beta-depleted transplantation in children. Regarding this clonotype: Its antigen remains unidentified.

Unique molecular identifiers featured in how the TCRbeta library was prepared. MiXCR, run by TCRdb on the PCR reads, gives a single entry per CDR3 protein. The sample holds hundreds of thousands of distinct CDR3 sequences, 10% to 15% seen once. Study-level points and caveats: Elevated TCRbeta diversity at day 60 was traced, in some patients, to surviving recipient T cells and thymic progenitors. Several hundred expanded graft clones reportedly were the source of alpha-beta T cells about two months after transplant. Among T cells one year after transplant, newly produced cells accounted for most counts and diversity.

The input for sequencing was PBMCs, mostly from graft donor cells, taken 360 days after TCRalphabeta/CD19-depleted stem cell transplant. This receptor was obtained from a male patient aged 10-17 years who had a stem cell transplant for acute myeloid leukemia, so the T cells may come from the graft donor.

The CDR3 sequence is CASTPQERGLGYGYTF. CDR3 bases: TGTGCCAGCACCCCCCAAGAGAGGGGGCTAGGCTATGGCTACACCTTC. The chain couples TRBV12-3 or TRBV12-4 to TRBJ1-2; 7 bases match TRBD1. The CDR3 extends over 16 amino acids. Trimming cost V 7 bases and J 4 bases; bases outside gene matches: 15.